Each of the 18 T cell receptor beta chains below was sequenced from the same sample in a study of CXCR3-negative and CXCR3-positive naive CD8 T cells. 5' RACE that incorporated UMI labels was used to prepare the TRB cDNA libraries. No DNA is given; TCRdb re-called the 5' RACE reads and lists each CDR3 protein once. The table lists tens of thousands of distinct CDR3 sequences. Sequencing used naive CXCR3- CD8+ T cells from blood. As for subset: CD45RO-CCR7+CD27+CD95- naive CD8+ T cells lacking CXCR3 (TNR3-). These receptors all come from a human donor in good health. Some clones in this sample may be carry-over from other donors' samples.

The V gene is TRBV6-5, the J gene TRBJ1-4; without DNA, the TCRdb call of TRBD1 cannot be checked. The CDR3 contains 17 residues. Germline V gene lookup returns CDR1 MNHEY and CDR2 SVGAGI. This chain's CDR3 is CASSYSGDRAVWEKLFF.

This chain connects TRBV5-1 to TRBJ2-7; TCRdb's assignment of TRBD1 cannot be checked, as there is no DNA. Germline loops: CDR1 SGHRS, CDR2 YFSETQ. This CDR3 contains 15 residues. The CDR3 loop is CASSLAQGFSYEQYF.

The V call is TRBV29-1, the J call TRBJ1-2; TCRdb's D call, TRBD1, is unchecked because there is no DNA. The CDR3 extends over 13 amino acids. CDR1 is SQVTM, CDR2 ANQGSEA, per germline. CDR3 sequence: CSVDRTSNYGYTF.

The rearrangement joins TRBV7-9 to TRBJ2-2; TCRdb gives TRBD1 as the D gene, but with no DNA this cannot be confirmed. Germline loops: CDR1 SEHNR, CDR2 FQNEAQ (reference sequence). The CDR3 covers 15 residues. The CDR3 protein is CASTLSRGYTGELFF.

J is TRBJ1-5 and V is TRBV19. CDR3 size: 12 residues. Germline values: CDR1 LNHDA, CDR2 SQIVND (reference sequence). CDR3 sequence: CASSEQNQPQHF.

The chain uses TRBV6-4 and TRBJ1-1. Germline CDR1 is MRHNA and CDR2 is SNTAGT. The CDR3 has 13 amino acids. CDR3 sequence reads: CASSDDENTEAFF.

The V call is TRBV9, the J call TRBJ1-2; TCRdb gives TRBD1 as the D gene, but with no DNA this cannot be confirmed. This CDR3 contains 15 residues. From germline, CDR1 is SGDLS and CDR2 YYNGEE. CDR3 loop: CASSVGGTGSYGYTF.

V usage is TRBV19 and J usage is TRBJ2-2; there is no DNA to check the TCRdb D call of TRBD1. The CDR3 length is 18 residues. The germline gives CDR1 LNHDA, CDR2 SQIVND (reference sequence). The CDR3 region is CASSRQTWTGGHTGELFF.

This rearrangement joins TRBV5-1 to TRBJ2-7; no DNA is available, so the TRBD1 call from TCRdb remains unchecked. Looked up from germline, CDR1 is SGHRS and CDR2 is YFSETQ. The CDR3 length is 14 residues. CDR3 amino acids: CASSLGGTAYEQYF.

The V and J genes are TRBV28 and TRBJ1-5; TCRdb's D call, TRBD1, is unchecked because there is no DNA. There are 16 residues in the CDR3. CDR1 is MDHEN and CDR2 is SYDVKM in the germline V gene. The CDR3 sequence: CASSFYGGNSNQPQHF. The whole variable domain, remainder taken from reference TRBV28 and TRBJ1-5, is DVKVTQSSRYLVKRTGEKVFLECVQDMDHENMFWYRQDPGLGLRLIYFSYDVKMKEKGDIPEGYSVSREKKERFSLILESASTNQTSMYLCASSFYGGNSNQPQHFGDGTRLSIL.

V gene TRBV15 combines with J gene TRBJ2-7; the D call from TCRdb, TRBD1, cannot be confirmed without DNA. CDR3 length equals 14 residues. Germline CDR1 reads LNHNV; CDR2 reads YYDKDF (reference sequence). The CDR3 is CATSRDRGANEQYF.

The V gene is TRBV4-1, the J gene TRBJ2-1; TCRdb reports TRBD2, a call that lacks DNA to check it against. Germline V gene lookup returns CDR1 MGHRA and CDR2 YSYEKL. This CDR3 is 16 amino acids long. This CDR3 reads CASSQGTSGGNNEQFF.

This chain connects TRBV20-1 to TRBJ2-5; lacking DNA, the TRBD2 call made by TCRdb goes unchecked. CDR3 length equals 14 residues. CDR1 is DFQATT and CDR2 is SNEGSKA in the germline V gene (reference sequence). The CDR3 loop is CSARSGGAGETQYF.

The CDR3: CSAQVRGVFYTEAFF. The J gene is TRBJ1-1, the V gene TRBV29-1; the D gene TCRdb calls, TRBD1, cannot be checked with no DNA. Germline-derived CDR1 and CDR2 are SQVTM and ANQGSEA. The CDR3 totals 15 residues. The entire variable domain, with the rest obtained from reference TRBV29-1 and TRBJ1-1, is as follows: SAVISQKPSRDICQRGTSLTIQCQVDSQVTMMFWYRQQPGQSLTLIATANQGSEATYESGFVIDKFPISRPNLTFSTLTVSNMSPEDSSIYLCSAQVRGVFYTEAFFGQGTRLTVV.

The gene calls are TRBV28 and TRBJ1-5; TCRdb indicates TRBD1, and absent DNA this call remains unverified. The CDR3 is made up of 13 amino acids. The germline CDR1 and CDR2 sequences are MDHEN and SYDVKM. This CDR3 reads CASSLLTDQPQHF.

The rearrangement joins TRBV7-9 to TRBJ1-2; TCRdb lists TRBD1, though no DNA is available to test this call. The germline V gene has CDR1 SEHNR and CDR2 FQNEAQ (reference sequence). This CDR3 is 16 amino acids long. The CDR3 protein is CASSAPDRGRNYGYTF.

The V call is TRBV13, the J call TRBJ2-7. The germline V gene has CDR1 PRHDT and CDR2 FYEKMQ (reference sequence). The CDR3 covers 16 residues. The CDR3 spells CASSLRGSAISYEQYF.

The genes are TRBV6-2 or TRBV6-3 and TRBJ1-1; TCRdb calls TRBD1, which cannot be checked without DNA. The CDR3 is 16 residues long. Germline CDR1 MNHEY, CDR2 SVGEGT. This CDR3 reads CASSTTRTEMNTEAFF.